This T cell receptor beta chain derives from a study of CXCR3-negative and CXCR3-positive naive CD8 T cells. In the study overall: Per library, roughly 1.4 +/- 0.3 million reads; roughly 130 million TRB reads overall. Study findings and constraints: Upon cryopreservation, CXCR3 expression partially decreased, and most assays used fresh PBMCs. Higher TRB CDR3 hydrophobicity marked CXCR3-positive naive cells relative to CXCR3-negative naive cells.

This CDR3 spans 13 amino acids. CDR1 SQVTM and CDR2 ANQGSEA come from the germline V gene. Researchers prepared the TRB cDNA libraries using 5' RACE with UMI labels. TCRdb reprocessed the 5' RACE reads and stores each CDR3 protein as one record, lacking DNA. The sample's table shows about 150,000 distinct CDR3 sequences. All CD8+ T cell subsets were sorted in triplicate at some 300,000 cells each. Naive CD8+ T cells were CD45RO-CCR7+CD27+CD95-. Notes on this clonotype: Antigen specificity is unknown.

The chain combines TRBV29-1 with TRBJ2-1; no DNA is available, so the TRBD2 call from TCRdb remains unchecked. The clonotype was recovered from a human donor in good health. Some clones in this sample may be carry-over from other donors' samples. Sample: naive CXCR3+ CD8+ T cells from blood. Stated subset: CD45RO-CCR7+CD27+CD95- naive CD8+ T cells expressing CXCR3 (TNR3+). CDR3 sequence reads: CSVPPTGYNEQFF.